This is a list of T cell receptor beta chains from one sample in a study of a mutant IDH1 vaccine in newly diagnosed glioma. These receptors are not linked to any known antigen. Repertoires were generated with immunoSEQ multiplex PCR, while TCRdb's copy carries only in-frame clones and drops some. The sample carries approximately 70,000 clones, over 75% recorded once. The sequencing used PBMCs, collected from a glioma patient whose treatment included an IDH1 peptide vaccine. The receptors stem from a man aged 18 to 30 with glioma. CDR3s include the opening cysteine and the closing phenylalanine or tryptophan. A D gene is named only where the DNA matches it firmly. Some rows have no size entry. The others give once, few or many, or a class for an expanded clone.

cdr3_length,v_call,clone_size,d_call,j_call,cdr3_aa,cdr3_nt
13,TRBV30,once,.,TRBJ2-1,CALAPGTYNEQFF,TGTGCCTTGGCGCCTGGGACTTACAATGAGCAGTTCTTC
11,TRBV19,.,.,TRBJ1-1,CASSVWTEAFF,TGTGCCAGTAGTGTCTGGACTGAAGCTTTCTTT
18,TRBV27,.,.,TRBJ1-1,CASSLSMVGRRGRTEAFF,TGTGCCAGCAGTTTATCGATGGTGGGTCGCAGGGGTAGAACTGAAGCTTTCTTT
14,TRBV7-2,few,.,TRBJ1-5,CASSLDGGPGPQHF,TGTGCCAGCAGCTTGGACGGTGGACCAGGGCCCCAGCATTTT
12,TRBV7-9,.,.,TRBJ2-5,CASSSTSETQYF,TGTGCCAGCAGCTCCACCTCGGAGACCCAGTACTTC
13,TRBV5-1,.,TRBD1,TRBJ2-7,CASSLTGGFEQYF,TGCGCCAGCAGCTTGACAGGGGGGTTCGAGCAGTACTTC
13,TRBV7-2,.,.,TRBJ2-5,CASSSDRRETQYF,TGTGCCAGCAGCTCAGACAGGCGGGAGACCCAGTACTTC
14,TRBV27,.,.,TRBJ2-7,CASQALGGYYEQYF,TGTGCCAGCCAAGCGTTGGGGGGATACTACGAGCAGTACTTC
13,TRBV6-5,few,.,TRBJ1-2,CASSVAGHYGYTF,TGTGCCAGCAGTGTAGCAGGGCACTATGGCTACACCTTC
14,TRBV30,.,.,TRBJ2-3,CAWSQEFITDTQYF,TGTGCCTGGAGTCAGGAATTCATCACAGATACGCAGTATTTT
15,TRBV5-1,.,TRBD1,TRBJ2-7,CASRGGTGGLYEQYF,TGCGCCAGCAGGGGGGGGACAGGGGGGTTGTACGAGCAGTACTTC
13,TRBV29-1,.,.,TRBJ1-2,CSVGTTKNYGYTF,TGCAGCGTTGGGACAACCAAGAACTATGGCTACACCTTC
13,TRBV5-1,.,.,TRBJ2-7,CASSLAQSYEQYF,TGCGCCAGCAGCTTGGCACAGTCCTACGAGCAGTACTTC
16,TRBV19,once,.,TRBJ1-5,CASSIGGNRPDQPQHF,TGTGCCAGTAGTATAGGGGGAAACAGGCCTGATCAGCCCCAGCATTTT
16,TRBV5-1,.,TRBD1,TRBJ1-6,CASSLDAGTVNSPLHF,TGCGCCAGCAGCTTGGACGCCGGGACAGTCAATTCACCCCTCCACTTT
12,TRBV25-1,.,.,TRBJ2-5,CASSARQETQYF,TGTGCCAGCAGTGCCCGCCAAGAGACCCAGTACTTC
13,TRBV7-2,few,.,TRBJ2-6,CASSLVRANVLTF,TGTGCCAGCAGCTTGGTGCGGGCCAACGTCCTGACTTTC
11,TRBV7-2,.,.,TRBJ2-7,CASSQVGVQYF,TGTGCCAGCAGCCAAGTGGGGGTGCAGTACTTC
16,TRBV28,once,.,TRBJ2-7,CASSSPRLLASYEQYF,TGTGCCAGCAGTTCTCCCCGGCTCCTCGCTTCCTACGAGCAGTACTTC
15,TRBV25-1,few,.,TRBJ1-1,CASTPGASRNTEAFF,TGTGCCAGCACCCCGGGGGCTTCGAGGAACACTGAAGCTTTCTTT
15,TRBV11-2,once,.,TRBJ1-2,CASSLKGGANYGYTF,TGTGCCAGCAGCTTAAAGGGTGGTGCTAACTATGGCTACACCTTC
13,TRBV30,few,.,TRBJ1-2,CAWSGRGGYGYTF,TGTGCCTGGAGTGGACGCGGGGGCTATGGCTACACCTTC
16,TRBV7-3,.,.,TRBJ1-2,CASSLRFETRSSGYTF,TGTGCCAGCAGCTTACGATTCGAGACCCGGTCGTCTGGCTACACCTTC
15,TRBV25-1,.,.,TRBJ1-2,CASSEGIGQYYGYTF,TGTGCCAGCAGTGAGGGTATTGGGCAGTACTATGGCTACACCTTC
16,TRBV15,.,.,TRBJ1-4,CATSRGPGRDREKLFF,TGTGCCACCAGCAGAGGTCCCGGCAGGGATCGGGAAAAACTGTTTTTT
15,TRBV6-5,once,TRBD2,TRBJ2-1,CASSYGTTSVNEQFF,TGTGCCAGCAGTTACGGGACTACGTCAGTGAATGAGCAGTTCTTC
14,TRBV7-9,once,.,TRBJ2-3,CASSLQVSTDTQYF,TGTGCCAGCAGCTTACAGGTTAGCACAGATACGCAGTATTTT
13,TRBV7-3,.,.,TRBJ1-3,CASSSGTGNTIYF,TGTGCCAGCAGCTCGGGGACTGGAAACACCATATATTTT
15,TRBV19,.,TRBD1,TRBJ1-4,CASSSGQGAEEKLFF,TGTGCCAGTAGTTCGGGACAGGGGGCGGAGGAAAAACTGTTTTTT
15,TRBV5-4,.,.,TRBJ1-2,CASSLGQAALYGYTF,TGTGCCAGCAGCTTGGGACAGGCAGCCCTCTATGGCTACACCTTC
14,TRBV5-1,.,TRBD1,TRBJ1-1,CASSQGTGDTEAFF,TGCGCCAGCAGCCAAGGGACAGGGGACACTGAAGCTTTCTTT
14,TRBV27,.,.,TRBJ2-7,CASSYSRASYEQYF,TGTGCCAGCAGCTACTCTCGAGCGTCCTACGAGCAGTACTTC
11,TRBV20-1,.,.,TRBJ1-1,CSANTNTEAFF,TGCAGTGCTAACACGAACACTGAAGCTTTCTTT
16,TRBV5-1,.,TRBD2,TRBJ2-1,CASSSSAGLAYNEQFF,TGCGCCAGCAGCTCCTCGGCGGGACTAGCGTACAATGAGCAGTTCTTC
15,TRBV5-5,.,TRBD1,TRBJ1-2,CASSLEGTGGNGYTF,TGTGCCAGCAGCTTGGAAGGGACAGGGGGCAATGGCTACACCTTC
14,TRBV19,.,TRBD2,TRBJ2-7,CASSIRGASGKQYF,TGTGCCAGTAGTATCCGGGGGGCTAGCGGGAAGCAGTACTTC
14,TRBV5-1,.,.,TRBJ2-3,CASSLSDHTDTQYF,TGCGCCAGCAGCTTGAGCGACCACACAGATACGCAGTATTTT
17,TRBV27,.,.,TRBJ2-6,CASSLLNPSSGANVLTF,TGTGCCAGCAGTTTATTGAACCCCAGCTCTGGGGCCAACGTCCTGACTTTC
16,TRBV6-6,.,TRBD1,TRBJ1-3,CASSYGQALSGNTIYF,TGTGCCAGCAGTTACGGACAGGCACTCTCTGGAAACACCATATATTTT
12,TRBV19,few,.,TRBJ1-5,CASSIDRGVRHF,TGTGCCAGTAGTATAGATCGAGGAGTTCGGCATTTT
15,TRBV5-4,.,TRBD2,TRBJ2-7,CASSPGLAGGNEQYF,TGTGCCAGCAGCCCGGGACTAGCGGGAGGTAACGAGCAGTACTTC
15,TRBV10-3,.,.,TRBJ2-7,CAISESEGDSYEQYF,TGTGCCATCAGTGAGTCCGAGGGGGACTCCTACGAGCAGTACTTC
12,TRBV7-9,.,.,TRBJ1-1,CASSSERGRAFF,TGTGCCAGCAGCTCCGAGCGGGGTCGCGCTTTCTTT
12,TRBV6-5,.,.,TRBJ2-7,CASSSMSREQYF,TGTGCCAGCAGTTCGATGTCACGCGAGCAGTACTTC
18,TRBV7-8,.,.,TRBJ2-6,CASSLVTATSSGANVLTF,TGTGCCAGCAGCTTAGTCACAGCGACGAGCTCTGGGGCCAACGTCCTGACTTTC
17,TRBV11-2,.,.,TRBJ2-3,CASSLESSGEYTDTQYF,TGTGCCAGCAGCTTAGAGTCAAGCGGCGAATACACAGATACGCAGTATTTT
12,TRBV30,few,.,TRBJ1-1,CAWSVLGTEAFF,TGTGCCTGGAGTGTATTGGGAACTGAAGCTTTCTTT
14,TRBV2,.,TRBD1,TRBJ1-2,CASSGRGTGNGYTF,TGTGCCAGCAGTGGGAGGGGGACAGGGAATGGCTACACCTTC
14,TRBV19,once,.,TRBJ1-1,CASSIRSGHTEAFF,TGTGCCAGTAGTATTCGGTCAGGGCACACTGAAGCTTTCTTT
17,TRBV7-9,.,.,TRBJ1-5,CASSLAPDTISNQPQHF,TGTGCCAGCAGCTTAGCCCCGGATACAATTAGCAATCAGCCCCAGCATTTT
15,TRBV28,.,TRBD2,TRBJ2-1,CASSAGTSSNNEQFF,TGTGCCAGCAGTGCCGGGACTAGCTCCAACAATGAGCAGTTCTTC
13,TRBV6-6,.,.,TRBJ1-2,CASSYGWADGYTF,TGTGCCAGCAGTTACGGGTGGGCGGATGGCTACACCTTC
16,TRBV5-1,.,.,TRBJ2-1,CASRYGVGGSFNEQFF,TGCGCCAGCCGCTACGGTGTGGGAGGAAGTTTCAATGAGCAGTTCTTC
17,TRBV15,.,TRBD1,TRBJ1-2,CATRRGQRGSPTYGYTF,TGTGCCACCAGAAGGGGACAGAGAGGTTCCCCTACATATGGCTACACCTTC
15,TRBV4-1,.,TRBD2,TRBJ2-1,CASSQDSGAYNEQFF,TGCGCCAGCAGCCAAGATAGCGGGGCCTACAATGAGCAGTTCTTC
12,TRBV6-6,.,.,TRBJ1-1,CASGFRVTEAFF,TGTGCCAGCGGATTTAGAGTCACTGAAGCTTTCTTT
15,TRBV4-1,.,.,TRBJ1-1,CASSLLGQPNTEAFF,TGCGCCAGCAGCCTCCTAGGACAGCCGAACACTGAAGCTTTCTTT
12,TRBV19,.,.,TRBJ2-7,CASRTGTHEQYF,TGTGCCAGCAGAACCGGGACCCACGAGCAGTACTTC
14,TRBV7-3,few,.,TRBJ1-1,CASSPANRRSEAFF,TGTGCCAGCAGCCCCGCGAACCGTCGGTCTGAAGCTTTCTTT